This T cell receptor (beta chain) came from a study of neurological immune-mediated disorders. Each TCR transcript was tagged with a 10-nucleotide random UMI during 5'RACE. TCRdb re-derived calls from the 5' RACE reads in MiXCR, one entry per CDR3 protein. The sample carries about 49,000 distinct CDR3 sequences, more than 8% recorded once. Time point denoted: longitudinal time-point 1 (baseline). CDR1 is DFQATT, CDR2 SNEGSKA, per germline (reference sequence). This CDR3 has 11 amino acids. Trimming took off 4 bases at V and 6 bases at J, with 9 bases between the two ends. This clonotype was recorded many times.

The chain employs TRBV20-1 and TRBJ2-5; D is unclear. The source is a woman in her forties in good health. Sequencing input: PBMCs. In DNA, the CDR3 is TGCAGTGCTAACCAGATGCAGACCCAGTACTTC. Its protein is CSANQMQTQYF.